This note documents a single T cell receptor (beta chain) sequence. The antigen is undetermined. The sample originates from a study of post-analysis software for immune sequencing data. Built from TCR beta cDNA, the libraries had unique molecular identifiers in them. Out of 1 to 10 million T cells, 480,000 or so cDNA molecules were generated. From the PCR reads, TCRdb called clonotypes with MiXCR, one entry per CDR3 protein. The sample records some 500,000 distinct CDR3 sequences, under 55% being singletons. General observations from the study: Same-batch samples co-clustered strongly by F measure.

The TCR sequence derives from a girl aged 10 to 17 with multiple sclerosis. Sequences were obtained from blood.

The CDR3 protein is CASSFSSHEQFF. The CDR3 nucleotides are TGTGCCAGCAGTTTTTCTTCCCATGAGCAGTTCTTC. This chain uses TRBV28 with TRBJ2-1; D remains ambiguous. V shed 3 bases and J shed 8 bases, with 8 bases lying between them. The CDR3 spans 12 residues. Germline CDR1 and CDR2: MDHEN and SYDVKM.